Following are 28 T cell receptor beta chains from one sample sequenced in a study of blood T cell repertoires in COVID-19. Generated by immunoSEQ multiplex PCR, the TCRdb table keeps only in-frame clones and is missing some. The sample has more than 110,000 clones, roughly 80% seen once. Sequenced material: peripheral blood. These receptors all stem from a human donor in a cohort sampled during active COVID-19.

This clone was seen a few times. CDR3 in DNA: TGCGCCAGCAGCGGTAGCGGGGGCAACTACGAGCAGTACTTC. It encodes CASSGSGGNYEQYF. The rearrangement links TRBV5-1 to TRBJ2-7, with 9 bases fitting TRBD2. Trimming removed 4 bases from V and 3 bases from J; junction bases left unmatched: 5. This CDR3 is built from 14 residues. Germline V gene data show CDR1 as SGHRS and CDR2 as YFSETQ.

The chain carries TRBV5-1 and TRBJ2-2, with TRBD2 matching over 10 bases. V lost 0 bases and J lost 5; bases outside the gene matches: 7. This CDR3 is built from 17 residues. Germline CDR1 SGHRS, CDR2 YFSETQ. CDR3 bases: TGCGCCAGCAGCTTGGCTAGCGGGGGCTCGAGAACCGGGGAGCTGTTTTTT. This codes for CASSLASGGSRTGELFF.

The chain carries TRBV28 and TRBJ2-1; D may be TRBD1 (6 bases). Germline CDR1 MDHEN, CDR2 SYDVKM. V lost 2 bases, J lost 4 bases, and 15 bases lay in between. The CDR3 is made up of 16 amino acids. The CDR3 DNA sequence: TGTGCCAGCAGTTTACCTACAGGGCCGAATTACAATGAGCAGTTCTTC. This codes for CASSLPTGPNYNEQFF.

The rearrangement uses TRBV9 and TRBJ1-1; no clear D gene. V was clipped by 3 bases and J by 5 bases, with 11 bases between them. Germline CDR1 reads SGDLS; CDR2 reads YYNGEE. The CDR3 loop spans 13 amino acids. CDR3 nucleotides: TGTGCCAGCAGCGCGACTGATTGGACTGAAGCTTTCTTT. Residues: CASSATDWTEAFF. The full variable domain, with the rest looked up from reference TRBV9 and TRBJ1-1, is DSGVTQTPKHLITATGQRVTLRCSPRSGDLSVYWYQQSLDQGLQFLIQYYNGEERAKGNILERFSAQQFPDLHSELNLSSLELGDSALYFCASSATDWTEAFFGQGTRLTVV.

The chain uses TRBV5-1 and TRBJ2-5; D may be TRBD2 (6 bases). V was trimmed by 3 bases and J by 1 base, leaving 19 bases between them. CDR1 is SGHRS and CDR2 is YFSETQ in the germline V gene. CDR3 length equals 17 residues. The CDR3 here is CASSWHWAVGGQETQYF. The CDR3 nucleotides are TGCGCCAGCAGCTGGCATTGGGCTGTGGGGGGCCAAGAGACCCAGTACTTC.

CDR3 DNA: TGTGCCAGCAGCCAAGGAGGAGGACAGGGGAGGGGCTATGGCTACACCTTC. Its translation: CASSQGGGQGRGYGYTF. This chain uses TRBV4-2 with TRBJ1-2; 9 nucleotides align to TRBD1. The germline V gene has CDR1 LGHNA and CDR2 YNFKEQ. With V trimmed by 1 base and J by 4 bases, 10 bases remained unmatched. CDR3 length: 17 residues.

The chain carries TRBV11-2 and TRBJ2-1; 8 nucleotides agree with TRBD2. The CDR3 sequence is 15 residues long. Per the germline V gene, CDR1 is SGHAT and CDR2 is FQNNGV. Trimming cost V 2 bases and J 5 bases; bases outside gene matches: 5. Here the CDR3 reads CASSLSRGGNNEQFF. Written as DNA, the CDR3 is TGTGCCAGCAGCTTATCACGGGGGGGGAACAATGAGCAGTTCTTC.

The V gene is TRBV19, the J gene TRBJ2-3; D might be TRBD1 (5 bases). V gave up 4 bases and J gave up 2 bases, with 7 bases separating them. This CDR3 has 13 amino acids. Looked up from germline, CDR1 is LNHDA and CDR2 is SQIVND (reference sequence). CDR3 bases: TGTGCCAGTAGTAGACAGACCACAGATACGCAGTATTTT. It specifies CASSRQTTDTQYF. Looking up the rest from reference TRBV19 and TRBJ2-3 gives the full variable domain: DGGITQSPKYLFRKEGQNVTLSCEQNLNHDAMYWYRQDPGQGLRLIYYSQIVNDFQKGDIAEGYSVSREKKESFPLTVTSAQKNPTAFYLCASSRQTTDTQYFGPGTRLTVL.

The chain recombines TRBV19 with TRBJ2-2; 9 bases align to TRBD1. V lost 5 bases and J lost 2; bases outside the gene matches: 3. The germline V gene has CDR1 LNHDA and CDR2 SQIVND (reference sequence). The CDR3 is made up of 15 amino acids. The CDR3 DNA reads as TGTGCCAGTAGTCGGACAGGGGAAAACACCGGGGAGCTGTTTTTT. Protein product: CASSRTGENTGELFF.

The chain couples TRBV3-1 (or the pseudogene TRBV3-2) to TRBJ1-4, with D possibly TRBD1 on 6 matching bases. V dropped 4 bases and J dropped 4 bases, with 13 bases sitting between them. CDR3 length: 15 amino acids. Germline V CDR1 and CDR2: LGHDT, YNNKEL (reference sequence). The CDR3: CASSRTGISNEKLFF. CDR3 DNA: TGTGCCAGCAGCCGCACAGGGATAAGTAATGAAAAACTGTTTTTT.

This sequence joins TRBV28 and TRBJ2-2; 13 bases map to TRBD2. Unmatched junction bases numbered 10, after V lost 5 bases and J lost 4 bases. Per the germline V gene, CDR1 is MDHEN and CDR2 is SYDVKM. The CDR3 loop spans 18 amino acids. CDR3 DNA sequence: TGTGCCAGCAGTGCACTAGCGGGGGGGGCCGAGGTCACCGGGGAGCTGTTTTTT. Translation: CASSALAGGAEVTGELFF.

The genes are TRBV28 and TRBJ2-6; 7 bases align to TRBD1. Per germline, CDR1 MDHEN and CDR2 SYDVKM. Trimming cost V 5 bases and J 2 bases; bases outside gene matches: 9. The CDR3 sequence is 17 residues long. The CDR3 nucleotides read TGTGCCAGCAGTGAACAGGGGAAGGGTCCTGGGGCCAACGTCCTGACTTTC. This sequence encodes CASSEQGKGPGANVLTF.

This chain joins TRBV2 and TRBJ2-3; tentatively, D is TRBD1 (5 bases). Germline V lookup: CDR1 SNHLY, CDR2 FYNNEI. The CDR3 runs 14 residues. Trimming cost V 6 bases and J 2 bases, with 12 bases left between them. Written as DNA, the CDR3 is TGTGCCAGCAGATCCGACAGAATCACAGATACGCAGTATTTT. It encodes CASRSDRITDTQYF.

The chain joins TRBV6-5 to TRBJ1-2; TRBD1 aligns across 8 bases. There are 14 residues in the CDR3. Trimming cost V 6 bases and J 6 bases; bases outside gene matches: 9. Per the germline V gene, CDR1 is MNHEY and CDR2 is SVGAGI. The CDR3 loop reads CASRYTGQGDGYTF. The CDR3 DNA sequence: TGTGCCAGCAGGTATACAGGACAGGGCGATGGCTACACCTTC.

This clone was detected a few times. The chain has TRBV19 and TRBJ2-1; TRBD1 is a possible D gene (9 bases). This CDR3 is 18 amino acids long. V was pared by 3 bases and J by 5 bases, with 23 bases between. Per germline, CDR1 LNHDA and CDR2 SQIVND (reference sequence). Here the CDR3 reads CASSISAGGQGLDNEQFF. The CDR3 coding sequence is TGTGCCAGTAGTATCTCCGCGGGGGGACAGGGTTTAGACAATGAGCAGTTCTTC.

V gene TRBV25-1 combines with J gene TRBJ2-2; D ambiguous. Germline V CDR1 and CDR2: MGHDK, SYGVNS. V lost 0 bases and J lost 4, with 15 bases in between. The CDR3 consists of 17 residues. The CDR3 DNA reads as TGTGCCAGCAGTGAATATATTAGGCAGGCATCCACCGGGGAGCTGTTTTTT. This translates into CASSEYIRQASTGELFF.

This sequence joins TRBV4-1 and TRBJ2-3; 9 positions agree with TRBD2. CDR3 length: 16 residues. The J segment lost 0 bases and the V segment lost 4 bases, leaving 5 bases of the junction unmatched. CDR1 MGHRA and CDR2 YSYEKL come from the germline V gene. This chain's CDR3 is CASSRHLAGSTDTQYF. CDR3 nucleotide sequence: TGCGCCAGCAGCCGACATCTAGCGGGGAGCACAGATACGCAGTATTTT.

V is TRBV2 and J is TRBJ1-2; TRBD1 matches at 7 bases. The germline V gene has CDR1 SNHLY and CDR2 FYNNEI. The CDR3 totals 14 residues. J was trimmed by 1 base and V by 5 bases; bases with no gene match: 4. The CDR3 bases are TGTGCCAGCAGTCGGGACAGAGATAACTATGGCTACACCTTC. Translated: CASSRDRDNYGYTF. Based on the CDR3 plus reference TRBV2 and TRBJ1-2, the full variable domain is EPEVTQTPSHQVTQMGQEVILRCVPISNHLYFYWYRQILGQKVEFLVSFYNNEISEKSEIFDDQFSVERPDGSNFTLKIRSTKLEDSAMYFCASSRDRDNYGYTFGSGTRLTVV.

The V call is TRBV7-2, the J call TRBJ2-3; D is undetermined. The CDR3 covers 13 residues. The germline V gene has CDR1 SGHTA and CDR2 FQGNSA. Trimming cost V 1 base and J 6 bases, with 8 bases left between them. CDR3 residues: CASSLDRSDTQYF. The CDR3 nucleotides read TGTGCCAGCAGCTTAGATCGAAGCGATACGCAGTATTTT. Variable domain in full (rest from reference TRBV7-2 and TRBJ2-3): GAGVSQSPSNKVTEKGKDVELRCDPISGHTALYWYRQSLGQGLEFLIYFQGNSAPDKSGLPSDRFSAERTGGSVSTLTIQRTQQEDSAVYLCASSLDRSDTQYFGPGTRLTVL.

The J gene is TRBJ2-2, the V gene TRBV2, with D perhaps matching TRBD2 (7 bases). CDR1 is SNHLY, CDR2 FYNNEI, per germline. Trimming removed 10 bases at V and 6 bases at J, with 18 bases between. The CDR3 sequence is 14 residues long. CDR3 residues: CATSAGALPGELFF. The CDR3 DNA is TGTGCCACCTCGGCGGGGGCCCTCCCCGGGGAGCTGTTTTTT.

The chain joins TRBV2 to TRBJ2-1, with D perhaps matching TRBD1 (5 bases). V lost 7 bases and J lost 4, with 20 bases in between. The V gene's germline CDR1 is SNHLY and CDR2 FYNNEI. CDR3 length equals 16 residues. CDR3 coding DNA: TGTGCCAGCACCCTAGGCTTAGCAAGGGGTTACAATGAGCAGTTCTTC. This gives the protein CASTLGLARGYNEQFF.

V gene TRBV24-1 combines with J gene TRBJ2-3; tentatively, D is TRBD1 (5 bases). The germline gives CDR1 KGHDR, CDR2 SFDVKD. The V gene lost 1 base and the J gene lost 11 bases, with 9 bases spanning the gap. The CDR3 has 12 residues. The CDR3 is CATSDFDSMQYF. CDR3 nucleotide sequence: TGTGCCACCAGTGATTTTGACAGCATGCAGTATTTT.

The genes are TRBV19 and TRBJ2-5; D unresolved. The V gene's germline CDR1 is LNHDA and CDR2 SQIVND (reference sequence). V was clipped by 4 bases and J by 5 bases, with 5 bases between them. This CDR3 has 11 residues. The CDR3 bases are TGTGCCAGTAGTAACCGGGAGACCCAGTACTTC. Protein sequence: CASSNRETQYF.

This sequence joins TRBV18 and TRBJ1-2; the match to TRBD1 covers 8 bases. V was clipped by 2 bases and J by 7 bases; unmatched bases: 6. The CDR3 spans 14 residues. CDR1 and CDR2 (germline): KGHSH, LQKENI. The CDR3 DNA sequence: TGTGCCAGCTCACCAGTGCAGGGGGCCAGTGGCTACACCTTC. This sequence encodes CASSPVQGASGYTF.

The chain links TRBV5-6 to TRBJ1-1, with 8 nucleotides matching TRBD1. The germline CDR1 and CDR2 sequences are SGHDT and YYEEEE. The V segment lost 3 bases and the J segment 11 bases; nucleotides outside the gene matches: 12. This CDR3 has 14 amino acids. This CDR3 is CASSSLGQGGDAFF. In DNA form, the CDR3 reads TGTGCCAGCAGCTCCCTTGGACAGGGCGGAGACGCTTTCTTT.

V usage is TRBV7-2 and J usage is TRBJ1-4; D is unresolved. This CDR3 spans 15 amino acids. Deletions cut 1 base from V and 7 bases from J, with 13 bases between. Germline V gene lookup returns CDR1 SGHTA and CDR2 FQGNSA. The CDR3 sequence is CASSLEFGIVEKLFF. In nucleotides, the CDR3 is TGTGCCAGCAGCTTAGAATTCGGGATTGTTGAAAAACTGTTTTTT.

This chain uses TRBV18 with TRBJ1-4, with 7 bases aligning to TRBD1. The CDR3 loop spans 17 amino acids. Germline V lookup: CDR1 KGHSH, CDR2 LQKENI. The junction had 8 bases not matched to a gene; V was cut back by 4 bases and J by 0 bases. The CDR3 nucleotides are TGTGCCAGCTCACAGGGGGCAAGGGGAGCAACTAATGAAAAACTGTTTTTT. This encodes CASSQGARGATNEKLFF.

The CDR3 nucleotides are TGTGCCAGCAGTCTAGGGACAGGGAAGACCTACGAGCAGTACTTC. Protein product: CASSLGTGKTYEQYF. The chain uses TRBV7-9 and TRBJ2-7, with 9 bases fitting TRBD1. After removal of 6 bases from V and 2 bases from J, the junction contained 8 bases not matched to a gene. The germline gives CDR1 SEHNR, CDR2 FQNEAQ (reference sequence). The CDR3 length is 15 residues.